This T cell receptor (beta chain) was captured in a study of PD-1 and CTLA-4 blockade in melanoma. CDR3 length: 14 residues. Deletions cut 1 base from V and 5 bases from J, with 12 bases between. Germline V gene sequence: CDR1 PRHDT, CDR2 FYEKMQ (reference sequence). The protocol was immunoSEQ multiplex PCR, while the TCRdb copy is restricted to in-frame clones and leaves out a portion. The repertoire has about 31,000 clones, approximately 90% of them found once; the top ten carry roughly 8.6%. The count of this clone is one. The sample consisted of CD8+ T cells from peripheral blood, taken from a patient given anti-PD-1 treatment. The chain uses TRBV13 and TRBJ2-7; D may be TRBD1 (5 bases). This clonotype was sampled from a human donor with melanoma. The CDR3 region is CASSLAQGRNEQYF. For the CDR3, the DNA is TGTGCCAGCAGCTTAGCGCAGGGTCGGAACGAGCAGTACTTC.